Below are 19 T cell receptor beta chains sequenced from a single sample in a study of control samples from healthy donors and cancer patients. Assay: immunoSEQ multiplex PCR; the TCRdb copy retains only in-frame clones and omits some. This repertoire shows about 70,000 clones, approximately 84% found once; its top ten account for around 30%. Sequencing used blood. These receptors all come from a man between 50 and 59 years old in good health.

The gene calls are TRBV15 and TRBJ1-3, with D unresolved. V was cut by 0 bases and J by 1 base, with 7 bases left in between. Per germline, CDR1 LNHNV and CDR2 YYDKDF (reference sequence). The CDR3 length is 15 residues. As DNA, the CDR3 is TGTGCCACCAGCAGAGAGTGGGGTTCTGGAAACACCATATATTTT. The encoded protein is CATSREWGSGNTIYF.

This chain uses TRBV6-5 with TRBJ2-4; D is undetermined. The CDR3 is 14 amino acids. Germline CDR1 MNHEY, CDR2 SVGAGI. Trimming removed 5 bases at V and 1 base at J, with 9 bases between. CDR3 in amino acids: CASSPNGAKNIQYF. As DNA, the CDR3 is TGTGCCAGCAGTCCAAACGGGGCCAAAAACATTCAGTACTTC.

V gene TRBV2 combines with J gene TRBJ2-2; D ambiguous. Germline values: CDR1 SNHLY, CDR2 FYNNEI. The length of the CDR3 is 16 residues. Trimming took 2 bases from V and 4 from J, leaving 14 bases between them. In DNA, the CDR3 is TGTGCCAGCAGTGAAAATGGGAAGTTGGTCACCGGGGAGCTGTTTTTT. It translates to CASSENGKLVTGELFF. The full variable domain, rest sourced from reference TRBV2 and TRBJ2-2, is EPEVTQTPSHQVTQMGQEVILRCVPISNHLYFYWYRQILGQKVEFLVSFYNNEISEKSEIFDDQFSVERPDGSNFTLKIRSTKLEDSAMYFCASSENGKLVTGELFFGEGSRLTVL.

This chain links TRBV4-3 with TRBJ2-7, with 7 bases matching TRBD2. Trimming took 0 bases from V and 7 from J; bases not matched to a gene: 24. Germline CDR1 is LGHNA and CDR2 is YSLEER. The CDR3 consists of 20 residues. CDR3 coding DNA: TGCGCCAGCAGCCAAGATGCCCCAACTGGAACCGGGGGGTCCCTTGGGGAGCAGTACTTC. This translates into CASSQDAPTGTGGSLGEQYF.

J is TRBJ1-1 and V is TRBV4-3; D unclear. Germline values: CDR1 LGHNA, CDR2 YSLEER. Between the trimmed V and J ends, which lost 0 bases and 5 bases, there was a span of 10 bases. This CDR3 is 14 amino acids long. The CDR3 region has the DNA TGCGCCAGCAGCCAAGATCATCAGCTGACTGAAGCTTTCTTT. This gives the protein CASSQDHQLTEAFF.

This rearrangement joins TRBV13 to TRBJ2-5; D is perhaps TRBD2 (5 bases). Germline values: CDR1 PRHDT, CDR2 FYEKMQ (reference sequence). The V and J ends lost 1 base and 4 bases respectively, with 7 bases between them. The CDR3 runs to 13 residues. The chain's CDR3 is CASSLEAGETQYF. The CDR3 region has the DNA TGTGCCAGCAGCTTAGAGGCGGGAGAGACCCAGTACTTC.

The rearrangement uses TRBV6-2 or TRBV6-3 and TRBJ2-3; the D gene is possibly TRBD2 (6 bases). The CDR3 is 16 residues long. Trimming removed 5 bases from V and 1 base from J, with 16 bases in between. CDR1 is MNHEY and CDR2 is SVGEGT in the germline V gene. The CDR3 is CASSIRQSSGTDTQYF. The CDR3 coding sequence is TGTGCCAGCAGTATCCGTCAATCTAGCGGCACAGATACGCAGTATTTT.

The chain recombines TRBV18 with TRBJ1-3; a weak D match, TRBD1 (6 bases). Trimming cost V 1 base and J 1 base, with 17 bases left between them. The CDR3 has 18 amino acids. The germline gives CDR1 KGHSH, CDR2 LQKENI. CDR3 residues: CASSPQGGGSISGNTIYF. In nucleotides, the CDR3 is TGTGCCAGCTCACCACAGGGCGGGGGCTCAATATCTGGAAACACCATATATTTT.

This rearrangement joins TRBV9 to TRBJ1-1; a possible D gene is TRBD1 (5 bases). V lost 4 bases, J lost 1 base, and 8 bases lay in between. CDR3 length equals 13 residues. Germline values: CDR1 SGDLS, CDR2 YYNGEE. CDR3 DNA sequence: TGTGCCAGCAGCACCGGACAGAACACTGAAGCTTTCTTT. It is translated as CASSTGQNTEAFF.

This clone was seen only a few times. The chain employs TRBV20-1 and TRBJ2-7; 10 bases are a match to TRBD2. V was clipped by 3 bases and J by 5 bases; unmatched bases: 7. The germline gives CDR1 DFQATT, CDR2 SNEGSKA (reference sequence). The CDR3 is 14 residues long. In DNA, the CDR3 is TGCAGTGCTAGTCGGCTAGCGGGAGTGCACGAGCAGTACTTC. Encoded protein: CSASRLAGVHEQYF.

The chain links TRBV5-8 to TRBJ1-5; D ambiguous. The CDR3 totals 13 residues. Trimming took 2 bases from V and 3 from J, leaving 6 bases between them. Germline V gene data show CDR1 as SGHTS and CDR2 as YDEGEE. The CDR3 sequence is CASSLYLNQPQHF. The CDR3 nucleotides read TGTGCCAGCAGCTTATACCTCAATCAGCCCCAGCATTTT.

This clone was detected a few times. The chain joins TRBV9 to TRBJ2-7; D may be TRBD1 (5 bases). Germline lookup yields CDR1 SGDLS and CDR2 YYNGEE. CDR3 length: 12 amino acids. Trimming removed 9 bases at V and 3 bases at J, with 13 bases between. The chain's CDR3 is CANREGDYEQYF. CDR3 coding DNA: TGTGCCAACCGAGAAGGGGACTACGAGCAGTACTTC.

The chain has TRBV2 and TRBJ2-1, with unresolved D. Trimming took off 1 base at V and 10 bases at J, with 8 bases between the two ends. Germline loops: CDR1 SNHLY, CDR2 FYNNEI. The CDR3 totals 12 residues. The CDR3 DNA reads TGTGCCAGCAGTGAAGGGCCAGCAGAGCAGTTCTTC. Translating it yields CASSEGPAEQFF.

J is TRBJ1-2 and V is TRBV7-9; D not resolved. Germline CDR1 and CDR2: SEHNR and FQNEAQ (reference sequence). The length of the CDR3 is 17 residues. V was pared by 2 bases and J by 7 bases, with 23 bases between. The CDR3 loop is CASSLTFGRLEKGGYTF. For the CDR3, the DNA is TGTGCCAGCAGCTTAACTTTCGGACGGTTAGAAAAGGGTGGCTACACCTTC.

The chain combines TRBV2 with TRBJ2-5; either TRBD1 or TRBD2 may fit D (6 bases each). Germline lookup yields CDR1 SNHLY and CDR2 FYNNEI. The length of the CDR3 is 13 residues. V shed 8 bases and J shed 4 bases, with 14 bases lying between them. As DNA, the CDR3 is TGTGCCAGCCGACGGGGGCCCTCAGAGACCCAGTACTTC. Protein: CASRRGPSETQYF.

This chain uses TRBV6-5 with TRBJ2-2; TRBD1 matches 9 bases. CDR3 length: 15 residues. Looked up from germline, CDR1 is MNHEY and CDR2 is SVGAGI. The junction had 5 bases not matched to a gene; V was cut back by 6 bases and J by 3 bases. CDR3 nucleotide sequence: TGTGCCAGCAGAACCGGGACAGGGTACACCGGGGAGCTGTTTTTT. Amino acid sequence: CASRTGTGYTGELFF.

This clone showed up many times. The chain has TRBV13 and TRBJ1-2; the match to TRBD1 covers 8 bases. This CDR3 spans 15 amino acids. V shed 0 bases, J shed 2 bases, and the junction held 2 bases outside the gene matches. Germline assignment: CDR1 PRHDT and CDR2 FYEKMQ (reference sequence). Here the CDR3 DNA reads TGTGCCAGCAGCTTAGGGGGGACAGGAAACTATGGCTACACCTTC. It yields the protein CASSLGGTGNYGYTF.

This chain connects TRBV10-3 to TRBJ2-3; TRBD2 is a possible D gene (6 bases). The CDR3 has 14 residues. V shed 4 bases and J shed 4 bases, with 12 bases lying between them. Germline assignment: CDR1 ENHRY and CDR2 SYGVKD. In DNA, the CDR3 is TGTGCCATCAGTGCCGATACGGGGGCAGATACGCAGTATTTT. Translation: CAISADTGADTQYF.

The chain employs TRBV19 and TRBJ1-2; maybe TRBD1 (5 bases). The V and J ends lost 1 base and 6 bases respectively, with 9 bases between them. This CDR3 is 13 amino acids long. From germline, CDR1 is LNHDA and CDR2 SQIVND (reference sequence). CDR3 amino acids: CASSIVGDHGYTF. The CDR3, as DNA: TGTGCCAGTAGTATAGTAGGGGACCATGGCTACACCTTC.